One sample yielded the 14 T cell receptor beta chains listed below, sequenced in a study of response to subunit inactivated influenza vaccine. TCRdb redid the calling of the RT-PCR reads with MiXCR, one entry per CDR3 protein. The table has about 570,000 distinct CDR3 sequences, around 10% seen once; the top ten hold more than 9.5%. These data also formed part of another study, on T cells expressing NK-cell markers. That source adds: Synthesis of TCR beta cDNA relied on 5'RACE template switching carrying UMIs.

The sample was PBMCs from blood, taken on the day of vaccination. These receptors came from a man aged 45-65 years who received an inactivated influenza vaccine.

This clonotype was counted many times. The V and J genes are TRBV5-1 and TRBJ2-1; TRBD2 agrees at 11 bases. Germline CDR1 SGHRS, CDR2 YFSETQ. V was pared by 2 bases and J by 8 bases, with 3 bases of the junction left unmatched. The CDR3 runs 14 residues. The CDR3: CASSFTSGSDEQFF. The CDR3 region has the DNA TGCGCCAGCAGCTTCACTAGCGGGAGCGATGAGCAGTTCTTC.

This clonotype has ten or more counts. The rearrangement joins TRBV7-2 to TRBJ2-1; D not resolved. Germline lookup yields CDR1 SGHTA and CDR2 FQGNSA. V was clipped by 1 base and J by 1 base, with 8 bases between them. The length of the CDR3 is 15 residues. The CDR3 spells CASSLDRSSYNEQFF. For the CDR3, the DNA is TGTGCCAGCAGCTTAGATCGTAGTTCCTACAATGAGCAGTTCTTC.

The sample holds many counts of this clonotype. The chain employs TRBV29-1 and TRBJ2-5, with D possibly TRBD1 on 5 matching bases. The CDR3 sequence is 15 residues long. V was clipped by 4 bases and J by 5 bases, with 20 bases between them. Germline assignment: CDR1 SQVTM and CDR2 ANQGSEA. CDR3 protein: CSVVLRRGSSETQYF. Written as DNA, the CDR3 is TGCAGCGTTGTTCTACGTAGGGGCTCCTCGGAGACCCAGTACTTC.

This chain joins TRBV19 and TRBJ2-1; no clear D gene. V gave up 2 bases and J gave up 0 bases, with 11 bases separating them. Germline CDR1 reads LNHDA; CDR2 reads SQIVND (reference sequence). The CDR3 consists of 16 residues. CDR3: CASSINGASSYNEQFF. The CDR3 DNA sequence: TGTGCCAGTAGTATAAACGGTGCTAGCTCCTACAATGAGCAGTTCTTC.

The chain has TRBV4-1 and TRBJ2-3, with D maybe TRBD1 (6 bases). CDR3 length: 13 amino acids. V lost 1 base and J lost 10, with 12 bases in between. Looked up from germline, CDR1 is MGHRA and CDR2 is YSYEKL. This CDR3 reads CASSQVTAGAQYF. The CDR3 DNA follows: TGCGCCAGCAGCCAAGTGACGGCAGGGGCGCAGTATTTT.

Ten or more counts support this clonotype. The V and J genes are TRBV7-2 and TRBJ2-1, with 7 bases fitting TRBD2. V shed 6 bases, J shed 7 bases, and the junction held 15 bases outside the gene matches. CDR1 is SGHTA, CDR2 FQGNSA, per germline. This CDR3 is 16 amino acids long. Written as DNA, the CDR3 is TGTGCCAGCAGGCTTCTTGGGGGGGTGAGAAAAAATGAGCAGTTCTTC. It is translated as CASRLLGGVRKNEQFF.

This sequence joins TRBV12-3 or TRBV12-4 and TRBJ1-3; D not resolved. The V end was cut by 3 bases, the J end by 0 bases, with 9 bases between. The CDR3 covers 15 residues. CDR3 bases: TGTGCCAGCAGTTTGATCCGCTCCTCTGGAAACACCATATATTTT. Translated, it gives CASSLIRSSGNTIYF.

This clonotype was counted a few times. The chain has TRBV6-2 or TRBV6-3 and TRBJ2-7; TRBD1 is a possible D gene (5 bases). Trimming removed 2 bases at V and 2 bases at J, with 10 bases between. The CDR3 is 14 residues long. Germline V gene sequence: CDR1 MNHEY, CDR2 SVGEGT. The CDR3 sequence: CASSYRGSTYEQYF. CDR3 DNA: TGTGCCAGCAGTTACAGGGGAAGCACCTACGAGCAGTACTTC.

There are a few counts of this clonotype. The V and J genes are TRBV15 and TRBJ2-3, with D unresolved. The CDR3 is made up of 14 amino acids. Trimming cost V 0 bases and J 5 bases, with 9 bases left between them. CDR1 and CDR2 (germline): LNHNV, YYDKDF (reference sequence). CDR3 DNA: TGTGCCACCAGCAGAGAGGGCGGAAGAGATACGCAGTATTTT. As protein: CATSREGGRDTQYF.

This chain connects TRBV5-4 to TRBJ2-7, with 10 bases fitting TRBD2. Germline V CDR1 and CDR2: SGHNT, YYREEE (reference sequence). The CDR3 has 16 amino acids. The V gene end was trimmed by 0 bases and the J gene end by 7 bases; junction bases not matched to a gene: 10. DNA for the CDR3: TGTGCCAGCAGCTTGGGGCTAGCGGGAGTCTCAGTTGAGCAGTACTTC. Translation gives CASSLGLAGVSVEQYF.

This chain uses TRBV29-1 with TRBJ2-3; D is unclear. The germline V gene encodes CDR1 SQVTM and CDR2 ANQGSEA. Trimming left V 7 bases short and J 2 bases short, with 10 bases between. The CDR3 runs 12 residues. The CDR3 is CSAPDFTDTQYF. The CDR3 nucleotides are TGCAGCGCCCCAGATTTCACAGATACGCAGTATTTT.

V and J are TRBV20-1 and TRBJ2-7; TRBD1 might be the D (6 bases). Germline-derived CDR1 and CDR2 are DFQATT and SNEGSKA (reference sequence). V lost 7 bases and J lost 0, with 13 bases in between. CDR3 length equals 13 residues. The CDR3, as DNA: TGCAGTGTAACCGGGACACCCTCCTACGAGCAGTACTTC. This translates into CSVTGTPSYEQYF.

The J gene is TRBJ2-1, the V gene TRBV14; D may match TRBD1 or TRBD2 (5 bases each). Between the trimmed V and J ends, which lost 4 bases and 5 bases, there was a span of 18 bases. This CDR3 is 16 amino acids long. Per germline, CDR1 SGHDN and CDR2 FVKESK. The CDR3 spells CASSRWDAAVNNEQFF. The CDR3 coding sequence is TGTGCCAGCAGCCGATGGGACGCCGCTGTAAACAATGAGCAGTTCTTC.

This clonotype was detected many times. The V call is TRBV12-3 or TRBV12-4, the J call TRBJ1-5; D call uncertain. The CDR3 totals 14 residues. V was clipped by 5 bases and J by 1 base, with 9 bases between them. CDR3 region: CASSDSSSNQPQHF. The CDR3 DNA reads as TGTGCCAGCAGTGATAGTTCGAGCAATCAGCCCCAGCATTTT.